Following are 30 T cell receptor beta chains from one sample sequenced in a study of shared clonotypes between healthy human individuals. Sequencing was performed with immunoSEQ multiplex PCR; in TCRdb, only in-frame clones are kept and a portion is missing. This table holds some 1 million clones, 70% to 80% found once. Sequenced material: memory CD4+ T cells sorted from blood. Subset defined: CD45RA-negative fraction. The receptor source for this set is a man aged 18 to 29 in good health.

The V and J genes are TRBV19 and TRBJ2-1, with D unresolved. The CDR3 is made up of 13 amino acids. CDR1 and CDR2 (germline): LNHDA, SQIVND (reference sequence). Trimming left V 5 bases short and J 9 bases short, with 14 bases between. CDR3 protein: CASSPHIIAEQFF. In nucleotides, the CDR3 is TGTGCCAGTAGTCCGCACATTATAGCTGAGCAGTTCTTC.

A single count supports this clone. V is TRBV19 and J is TRBJ1-2, with D unclear. The CDR3 is made up of 13 amino acids. Trimming took off 6 bases at V and 2 bases at J, with 10 bases between the two ends. The V gene's germline CDR1 is LNHDA and CDR2 SQIVND (reference sequence). In nucleotides, the CDR3 is TGTGCCAGTAGCATAATAGGAAACTATGGCTACACCTTC. Translating it yields CASSIIGNYGYTF.

This clone was detected a few times. The V call is TRBV15, the J call TRBJ2-1, with 8 bases matching TRBD1. The CDR3 totals 15 residues. Germline CDR1 and CDR2: LNHNV and YYDKDF (reference sequence). The junction had 12 bases not matched to a gene; V was cut back by 8 bases and J by 6 bases. As DNA, the CDR3 is TGTGCCACCTACGACTCCGGACAGGGTCGCAATGAGCAGTTCTTC. This translates into CATYDSGQGRNEQFF.

The CDR3 here is CASSLVGGLRQTQYF. DNA for the CDR3: TGTGCCAGCAGCTTAGTGGGAGGGTTGAGACAGACCCAGTACTTC. V usage is TRBV11-2 and J usage is TRBJ2-5; TRBD2 aligns across 7 bases. Germline V gene lookup returns CDR1 SGHAT and CDR2 FQNNGV. The trim removed 1 base at V and 6 bases at J, leaving 8 bases unmatched. This CDR3 region has 15 residues. Using reference TRBV11-2 and TRBJ2-5 for the parts outside the CDR3, the full variable domain is EAGVAQSPRYKIIEKRQSVAFWCNPISGHATLYWYQQILGQGPKLLIQFQNNGVVDDSQLPKDRFSAERLKGVDSTLKIQPAKLEDSAVYLCASSLVGGLRQTQYFGPGTRLLVL.

In its sample, this clone was seen many times. The chain uses TRBV19 and TRBJ1-1; D might be TRBD1 (6 bases). Between the trimmed V and J ends, which lost 2 bases and 4 bases, there was a span of 11 bases. Germline CDR1 LNHDA, CDR2 SQIVND (reference sequence). The length of the CDR3 is 14 residues. CDR3 sequence: CASSIQGIGTEAFF. The CDR3 DNA is TGTGCCAGTAGTATACAGGGGATTGGCACTGAAGCTTTCTTT.

This clone was observed once. This chain uses TRBV9 with TRBJ1-6; D perhaps matches TRBD1 (5 bases). There are 13 residues in the CDR3. Germline V gene lookup returns CDR1 SGDLS and CDR2 YYNGEE. Trimming removed 3 bases at V and 12 bases at J, with 13 bases between. CDR3 DNA sequence: TGTGCCAGCAGCGGGGGCTCCGGGCTACCCCTCCACTTT. This encodes CASSGGSGLPLHF. The full variable domain, in which reference TRBV9 and TRBJ1-6 provide the parts outside the CDR3, is DSGVTQTPKHLITATGQRVTLRCSPRSGDLSVYWYQQSLDQGLQFLIQYYNGEERAKGNILERFSAQQFPDLHSELNLSSLELGDSALYFCASSGGSGLPLHFGNGTRLTVT.

This clone was counted a single time. The chain recombines TRBV6-5 with TRBJ1-1, with a possible D match to TRBD1 (5 bases). Germline V gene data show CDR1 as MNHEY and CDR2 as SVGAGI. With 6 bases removed from V and 5 bases from J, the gap between germline ends came to 13 bases. This CDR3 has 13 amino acids. The DNA of the CDR3 is TGTGCCAGCAGCCCGGGTGGGGGGACTGAAGCTTTCTTT. It specifies CASSPGGGTEAFF.

The chain combines TRBV6-5 with TRBJ2-7, with 8 bases fitting TRBD2. Germline values: CDR1 MNHEY, CDR2 SVGAGI. The CDR3 runs to 15 residues. V lost 4 bases, J lost 4 bases, and 9 bases stayed unmatched. The DNA of the CDR3 is TGTGCCAGCAGTTGGGGAGAGCGGGAGCTGTACGAGCAGTACTTC. Translation gives CASSWGERELYEQYF.

The genes are TRBV19 and TRBJ2-7; TRBD2 matches at 11 bases. This CDR3 comprises 17 residues. Trimming removed 5 bases from V and 0 bases from J; junction bases left unmatched: 9. Per germline, CDR1 LNHDA and CDR2 SQIVND (reference sequence). CDR3 residues: CASSRVAGGGSSYEQYF. The CDR3 coding sequence is TGTGCCAGTAGTCGAGTAGCGGGAGGGGGAAGCTCCTACGAGCAGTACTTC.

Only a few counts were recorded for this clone. The chain recombines TRBV7-2 with TRBJ2-2; D may be TRBD1 (5 bases). The CDR3 runs to 14 residues. Germline V gene data show CDR1 as SGHTA and CDR2 as FQGNSA. V lost 7 bases and J lost 5, with 14 bases in between. The DNA for the CDR3 is TGTGCCAGCATGTGGGGCCAGGAAACCGGGGAGCTGTTTTTT. Amino acid sequence: CASMWGQETGELFF.

This chain joins TRBV5-1 and TRBJ1-6; unclear D gene. Trimming stripped 0 bases from V and 10 bases from J, with 11 bases between. CDR3 length: 14 residues. CDR1 and CDR2 from the germline V gene are SGHRS and YFSETQ. DNA of the CDR3: TGCGCCAGCAGCTTGGAAGTTTCTCCCTCACCCCTCCACTTT. Translation: CASSLEVSPSPLHF.

The chain employs TRBV7-6 and TRBJ2-2, with TRBD2 identical over 8 bases. From germline, CDR1 is SGHVS and CDR2 FNYEAQ. CDR3 length: 15 amino acids. V lost 4 bases, J lost 6 bases, and 7 bases stayed unmatched. CDR3 sequence: CASSWRGLAPGELFF. CDR3 sequence (DNA): TGTGCCAGCAGCTGGAGAGGACTAGCTCCCGGGGAGCTGTTTTTT.

The J gene is TRBJ1-5, the V gene TRBV19, with no clear D. Germline V gene lookup returns CDR1 LNHDA and CDR2 SQIVND (reference sequence). This CDR3 has 13 amino acids. V lost 5 bases to trimming and J lost 0 bases, with 5 bases between them. DNA of the CDR3: TGTGCCAGTAGTTCCAATAGCAATCAGCCCCAGCATTTT. The encoded protein is CASSSNSNQPQHF. Drawing the rest from reference TRBV19 and TRBJ1-5, the complete variable domain is DGGITQSPKYLFRKEGQNVTLSCEQNLNHDAMYWYRQDPGQGLRLIYYSQIVNDFQKGDIAEGYSVSREKKESFPLTVTSAQKNPTAFYLCASSSNSNQPQHFGDGTRLSIL.

Remarks on this clone: Other DNA sequences in this sample translate to the same CDR3. This sequence joins TRBV5-1 and TRBJ2-6; D is undetermined. V lost 3 bases and J 2 bases, leaving 3 bases between the germline ends. CDR1 SGHRS and CDR2 YFSETQ come from the germline V gene. This CDR3 is 13 amino acids long. CDR3 bases: TGCGCCAGCAGCTCTACTGGGGCCAACGTCCTGACTTTC. Amino acid sequence: CASSSTGANVLTF.

The chain combines TRBV4-1 with TRBJ1-2, with 10 positions matching TRBD1. CDR3 length: 15 residues. V gave up 4 bases and J gave up 3 bases; unmatched junction bases: 5. Germline V gene data show CDR1 as MGHRA and CDR2 as YSYEKL. The CDR3 region has the DNA TGCGCCAGCAGCCTCCGACAGGGGGCTGACTATGGCTACACCTTC. The encoded protein is CASSLRQGADYGYTF.

The chain links TRBV7-8 to TRBJ1-6; D is unclear. Germline CDR1 and CDR2: SGHVS and FQNEAQ. V was pared by 3 bases and J by 0 bases, with 9 bases between. CDR3 length: 16 residues. The CDR3 coding sequence is TGTGCCAGCAGCTTGATCGGGAGCTCCTATAATTCACCCCTCCACTTT. Protein product: CASSLIGSSYNSPLHF.

CDR3 DNA sequence: TGTGCCAGCAGCTTAGCCGGGCCTGTTTCCTATAATTCACCCCTCCACTTT. Translation gives CASSLAGPVSYNSPLHF. This chain uses TRBV11-2 with TRBJ1-6; D remains unclear. Per germline, CDR1 SGHAT and CDR2 FQNNGV. V was cut by 1 base and J by 1 base, with 11 bases left in between. The CDR3 extends over 17 amino acids.

This clone was seen more than once but under ten times. V usage is TRBV19 and J usage is TRBJ1-1, with D maybe TRBD1 (5 bases). Trimming took off 5 bases at V and 8 bases at J, with 15 bases between the two ends. CDR3 size: 13 residues. The germline gives CDR1 LNHDA, CDR2 SQIVND (reference sequence). CDR3 nucleotides: TGTGCCAGTAGTGAGAGGAACAGGAGAGAAGCTTTCTTT. Protein: CASSERNRREAFF. The entire variable domain, with the rest obtained from reference TRBV19 and TRBJ1-1, is as follows: DGGITQSPKYLFRKEGQNVTLSCEQNLNHDAMYWYRQDPGQGLRLIYYSQIVNDFQKGDIAEGYSVSREKKESFPLTVTSAQKNPTAFYLCASSERNRREAFFGQGTRLTVV.

Details on this clone: A junction end diverges from the germline sequence, so it may reflect a read error. The V gene is TRBV5-4, the J gene TRBJ1-1; D perhaps matches TRBD1 (5 bases). The CDR3 loop spans 13 amino acids. Germline CDR1 reads SGHNT; CDR2 reads YYREEE (reference sequence). The CDR3 nucleotides are TGTGCCAGCAGTCATTATTCCGGGACTTCTAGGATCTTT. It codes for CASSHYSGTSRIF.

As to this clone: Within the sample, other DNA sequences also encode this same CDR3. This sequence joins TRBV29-1 and TRBJ2-7; 7 nucleotides line up with TRBD1. The junction had 1 base not matched to a gene; V was cut back by 5 bases and J by 3 bases. The CDR3 consists of 11 residues. Germline V CDR1 and CDR2: SQVTM, ANQGSEA. This chain's CDR3 is CSVSGGYEQYF. CDR3 in DNA: TGCAGCGTTTCAGGGGGCTACGAGCAGTACTTC.

The chain uses TRBV28 and TRBJ1-1, with 7 bases fitting TRBD1. Germline-derived CDR1 and CDR2 are MDHEN and SYDVKM. The CDR3 contains 13 residues. V gave up 5 bases and J gave up 4 bases; unmatched junction bases: 4. In nucleotides, the CDR3 is TGTGCCAGCAGTACAGGGGCTCCCACTGAAGCTTTCTTT. Amino acids: CASSTGAPTEAFF.

As for this clone: The same CDR3 is also encoded by other DNA sequences in this sample. This chain connects TRBV11-3 to TRBJ2-3; tentatively, D is TRBD2 (5 bases). The CDR3 totals 14 residues. The germline V and J ends were trimmed by 1 base and 4 bases, with 9 bases remaining between them. Germline CDR1 is SGHNT and CDR2 is YENEEA. The CDR3 loop reads CASSLGGSADTQYF. The CDR3 DNA follows: TGTGCCAGCAGCTTAGGTGGGAGTGCAGATACGCAGTATTTT.

V is TRBV13 and J is TRBJ1-3; no firm D call. Trimming stripped 1 base from V and 0 bases from J, with 7 bases between. Germline CDR1 and CDR2: PRHDT and FYEKMQ (reference sequence). This CDR3 region has 15 residues. The CDR3 loop is CASSLASTSGNTIYF. In nucleotides, the CDR3 is TGTGCCAGCAGCTTAGCCAGCACCTCTGGAAACACCATATATTTT.

This clone was recorded at least ten times. V and J are TRBV6-5 and TRBJ1-6; D unresolved. V was shortened by 2 bases and J by 12 bases, with 11 bases between the two germline ends. The CDR3 runs to 13 residues. The germline CDR1 and CDR2 sequences are MNHEY and SVGAGI. This CDR3 reads CASSYKDTRPLHF. The CDR3 DNA reads as TGTGCCAGCAGTTACAAAGACACCAGACCCCTCCACTTT.

The gene calls are TRBV6-6 and TRBJ2-3, with 10 bases fitting TRBD2. Germline V gene data show CDR1 as MNHNY and CDR2 as SVGAGI (reference sequence). The CDR3 sequence is 14 residues long. J gave up 4 bases and V 5 bases, and 3 bases lay outside the gene matches. The CDR3 reads CASSERGGPDTQYF. CDR3 coding DNA: TGTGCCAGCAGTGAGCGGGGGGGCCCAGATACGCAGTATTTT.

Only a few counts were recorded for this clone. The chain is built from TRBV10-3 and TRBJ2-3, with D possibly being TRBD1 (7 bases). In germline, CDR1 is ENHRY, CDR2 SYGVKD. Trimming removed 7 bases at V and 2 bases at J, with 16 bases between. The CDR3 spans 15 residues. The CDR3 region is CAITRGDFLTDTQYF. The CDR3 coding sequence is TGTGCCATCACCAGGGGGGACTTTCTCACAGATACGCAGTATTTT.

In its sample, this clone was seen a few times. The sample carries other DNA sequences with the same CDR3. V gene TRBV11-2 combines with J gene TRBJ2-5; D gene uncertain. Deletions cut 1 base from V and 4 bases from J, with 1 base between. Germline assignment: CDR1 SGHAT and CDR2 FQNNGV. The CDR3 is made up of 11 amino acids. CDR3 sequence reads: CASSLVETQYF. Here the CDR3 DNA reads TGTGCCAGCAGCTTAGTAGAGACCCAGTACTTC.

V and J are TRBV5-4 and TRBJ1-5; maybe TRBD1 (6 bases). Germline loops: CDR1 SGHNT, CDR2 YYREEE (reference sequence). The CDR3 is 13 amino acids. V was clipped by 4 bases and J by 8 bases, with 13 bases between them. For the CDR3, the DNA is TGTGCCAGCAGCCAGGACAGTGGGAAGCCCCAGCATTTT. It translates to CASSQDSGKPQHF.

This clone was picked up one time. CDR3 DNA sequence: TGCAGCGTTGCCTTTCTGGCGGGGGGGCCCCGGACAGATACGCAGTATTTT. Its translation is CSVAFLAGGPRTDTQYF. The chain carries TRBV29-1 and TRBJ2-3; 9 bases match TRBD2. The CDR3 loop spans 17 amino acids. The trim removed 4 bases at V and 3 bases at J, leaving 14 bases unmatched. Germline V gene data show CDR1 as SQVTM and CDR2 as ANQGSEA.

In this sample, this clone turned up once. This sequence joins TRBV5-1 and TRBJ1-3; D gene uncertain. CDR3 length: 15 amino acids. CDR1 is SGHRS and CDR2 is YFSETQ in the germline V gene. V was trimmed by 0 bases and J by 0 bases, leaving 7 bases between them. CDR3 loop: CASSLEAFSGNTIYF. For the CDR3, the DNA is TGCGCCAGCAGCTTGGAGGCTTTCTCTGGAAACACCATATATTTT.